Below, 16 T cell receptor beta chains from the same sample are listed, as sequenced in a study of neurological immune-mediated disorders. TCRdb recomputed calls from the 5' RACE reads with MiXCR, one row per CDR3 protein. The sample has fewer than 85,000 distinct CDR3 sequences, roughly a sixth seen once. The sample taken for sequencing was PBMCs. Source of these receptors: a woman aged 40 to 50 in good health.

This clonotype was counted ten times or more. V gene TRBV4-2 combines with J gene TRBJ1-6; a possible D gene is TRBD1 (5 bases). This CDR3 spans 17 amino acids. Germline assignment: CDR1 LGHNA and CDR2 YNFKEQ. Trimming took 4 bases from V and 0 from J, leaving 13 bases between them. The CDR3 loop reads CASSLKVGDSYNSPLHF. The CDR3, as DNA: TGTGCCAGCAGCCTAAAGGTGGGGGACTCCTATAATTCACCCCTCCACTTT.

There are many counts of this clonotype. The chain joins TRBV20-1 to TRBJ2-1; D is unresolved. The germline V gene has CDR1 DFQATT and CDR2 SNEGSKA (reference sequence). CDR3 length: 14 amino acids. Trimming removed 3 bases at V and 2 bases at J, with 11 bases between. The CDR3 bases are TGCAGTGCTAGTCTCGCATCCCCCTACAATGAGCAGTTCTTC. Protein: CSASLASPYNEQFF.

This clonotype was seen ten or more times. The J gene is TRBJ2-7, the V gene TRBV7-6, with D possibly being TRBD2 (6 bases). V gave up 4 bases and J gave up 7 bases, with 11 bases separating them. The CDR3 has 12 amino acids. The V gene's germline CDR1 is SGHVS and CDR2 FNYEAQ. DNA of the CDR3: TGTGCCAGCAGCTCGTTCGGGAGTGAGCAGTACTTC. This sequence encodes CASSSFGSEQYF.

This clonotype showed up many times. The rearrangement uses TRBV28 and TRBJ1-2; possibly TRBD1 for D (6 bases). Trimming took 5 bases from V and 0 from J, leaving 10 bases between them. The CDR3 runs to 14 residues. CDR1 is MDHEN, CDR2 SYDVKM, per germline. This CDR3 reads CASSRTEANYGYTF. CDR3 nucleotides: TGTGCCAGCAGTCGGACAGAAGCTAACTATGGCTACACCTTC.

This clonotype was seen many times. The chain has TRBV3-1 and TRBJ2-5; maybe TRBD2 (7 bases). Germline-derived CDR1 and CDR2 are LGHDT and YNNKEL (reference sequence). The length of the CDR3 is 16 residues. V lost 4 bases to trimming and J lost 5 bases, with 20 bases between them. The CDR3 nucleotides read TGTGCCAGCAGCCCACTAGGGTACGGGGGGCCGGAGACCCAGTACTTC. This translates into CASSPLGYGGPETQYF.

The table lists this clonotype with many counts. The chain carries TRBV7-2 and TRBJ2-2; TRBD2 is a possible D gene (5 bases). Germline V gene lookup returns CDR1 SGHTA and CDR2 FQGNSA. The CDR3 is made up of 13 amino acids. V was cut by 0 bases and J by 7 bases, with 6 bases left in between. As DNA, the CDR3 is TGTGCCAGCAGCTTAGCGGGGAGCGGGGAGCTGTTTTTT. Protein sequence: CASSLAGSGELFF.

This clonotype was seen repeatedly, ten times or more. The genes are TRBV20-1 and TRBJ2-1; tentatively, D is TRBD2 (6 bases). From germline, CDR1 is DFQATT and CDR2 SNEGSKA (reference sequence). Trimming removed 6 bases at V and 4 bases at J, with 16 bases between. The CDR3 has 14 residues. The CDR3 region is CSAWDSIGYNEQFF. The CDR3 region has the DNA TGCAGTGCGTGGGACTCGATCGGGTACAATGAGCAGTTCTTC.

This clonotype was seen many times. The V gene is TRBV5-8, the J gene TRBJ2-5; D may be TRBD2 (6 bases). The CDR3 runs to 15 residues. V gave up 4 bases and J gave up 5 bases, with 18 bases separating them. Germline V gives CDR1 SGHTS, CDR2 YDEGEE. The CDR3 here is CASSPDSSRGETQYF. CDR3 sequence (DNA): TGTGCCAGCAGCCCCGACAGTTCCCGGGGGGAGACCCAGTACTTC.

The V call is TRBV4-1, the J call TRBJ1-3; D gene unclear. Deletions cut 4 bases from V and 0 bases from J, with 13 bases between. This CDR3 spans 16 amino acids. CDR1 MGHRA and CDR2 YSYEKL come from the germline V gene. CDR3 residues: CASSPSVGRSGNTIYF. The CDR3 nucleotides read TGCGCCAGCAGCCCCTCCGTAGGGCGCTCTGGAAACACCATATATTTT.

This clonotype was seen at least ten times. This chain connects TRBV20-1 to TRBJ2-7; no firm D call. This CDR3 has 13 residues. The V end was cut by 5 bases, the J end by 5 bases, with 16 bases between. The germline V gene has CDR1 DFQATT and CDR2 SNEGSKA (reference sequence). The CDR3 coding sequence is TGCAGTGCTCGTGGTGGGTCCGACCACGAGCAGTACTTC. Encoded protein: CSARGGSDHEQYF.

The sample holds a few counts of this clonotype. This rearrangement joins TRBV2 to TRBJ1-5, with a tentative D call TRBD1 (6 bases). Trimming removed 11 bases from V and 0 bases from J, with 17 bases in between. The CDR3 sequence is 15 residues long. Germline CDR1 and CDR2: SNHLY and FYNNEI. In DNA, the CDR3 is TGTGCCTCACAAAACAGGGTAAATAGCAATCAGCCCCAGCATTTT. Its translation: CASQNRVNSNQPQHF.

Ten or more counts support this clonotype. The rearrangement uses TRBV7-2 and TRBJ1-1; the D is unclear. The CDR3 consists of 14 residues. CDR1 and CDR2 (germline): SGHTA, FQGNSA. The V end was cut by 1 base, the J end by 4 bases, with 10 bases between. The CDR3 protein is CASSLVNEGTEAFF. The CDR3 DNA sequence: TGTGCCAGCAGCTTAGTTAACGAAGGCACTGAAGCTTTCTTT.

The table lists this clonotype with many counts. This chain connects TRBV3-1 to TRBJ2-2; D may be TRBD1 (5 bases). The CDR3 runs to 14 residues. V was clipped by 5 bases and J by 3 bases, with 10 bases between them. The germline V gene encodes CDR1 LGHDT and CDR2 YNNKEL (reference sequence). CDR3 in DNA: TGTGCCAGCAGCGGTCGCAGGGACACCGGGGAGCTGTTTTTT. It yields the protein CASSGRRDTGELFF.

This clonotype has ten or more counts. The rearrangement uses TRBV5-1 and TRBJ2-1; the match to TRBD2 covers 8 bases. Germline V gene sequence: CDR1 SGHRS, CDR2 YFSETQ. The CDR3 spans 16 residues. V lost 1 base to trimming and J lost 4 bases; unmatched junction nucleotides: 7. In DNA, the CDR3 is TGCGCCAGCAGCTTGTTACGGCGGGGGGCTTACAATGAGCAGTTCTTC. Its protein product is CASSLLRRGAYNEQFF.

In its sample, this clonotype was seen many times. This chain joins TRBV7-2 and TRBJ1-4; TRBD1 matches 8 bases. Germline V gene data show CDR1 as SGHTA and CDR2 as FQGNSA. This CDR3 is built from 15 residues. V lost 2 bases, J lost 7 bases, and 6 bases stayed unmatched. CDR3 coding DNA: TGTGCCAGCAGCTTAAACGGGCAGGGGGCTGAAAAACTGTTTTTT. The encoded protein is CASSLNGQGAEKLFF.

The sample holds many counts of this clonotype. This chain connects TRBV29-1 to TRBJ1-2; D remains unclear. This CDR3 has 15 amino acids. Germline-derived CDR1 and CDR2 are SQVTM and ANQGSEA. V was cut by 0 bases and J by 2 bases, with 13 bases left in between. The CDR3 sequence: CSVEDPEGWNYGYTF. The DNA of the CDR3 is TGCAGCGTTGAAGATCCGGAGGGTTGGAACTATGGCTACACCTTC.